A selection of T cell receptor beta chains follows, all from one sample in a study of CD8 T cells in Susac syndrome. TCRdb used MiXCR to reprocess the immunoSEQ multiplex PCR reads, holding one entry per CDR3 protein. The table lists tens of thousands of distinct CDR3 sequences, 94% of them singletons, with about 0.99% in the top ten. Sequencing input: CD8+ T cells from PBMCs. Source of these receptors: a human donor with Susac syndrome. CDR3s include the opening cysteine and the closing phenylalanine or tryptophan. The order of the fields is CDR3 DNA, CDR3 protein, clone size, J gene, D gene, V gene. D genes are given only for firm matches. Not every row has a clone size; where given, it reads once, few, many or a size class.

TGTGCCACCAGTCTAACGGGAGAGTCCAATGAGCAGTTCTTC	CATSLTGESNEQFF	once	TRBJ2-1	NA	TRBV24-1
TGTGCCAGCACCCTAGCGGGGAGCACAGATACGCAGTATTTT	CASTLAGSTDTQYF	NA	TRBJ2-3	TRBD2	TRBV27
TGTGCCTGGAGGGGGGTTTTTACCGGGGAGCTGTTTTTT	CAWRGVFTGELFF	NA	TRBJ2-2	NA	TRBV30
TGTGCCAGCAGCCAAGGGGGAGATAACAATGAGCAGTTCTTC	CASSQGGDNNEQFF	NA	TRBJ2-1	NA	TRBV3-1
TGTGCCAGCAGCTCCACGGGGCTAGCGGTCTACGAGCAGTACTTC	CASSSTGLAVYEQYF	NA	TRBJ2-7	TRBD2	TRBV7-9
TGCAGTGCTGGGCCGACTAGCGGGAGGAGAGATACGCAGTATTTT	CSAGPTSGRRDTQYF	NA	TRBJ2-3	TRBD2	TRBV20-1
TGTGCCAGCAGCCCGGACAATATGAACACTGAAGCTTTCTTT	CASSPDNMNTEAFF	NA	TRBJ1-1	NA	TRBV7-9
TGTGCCAGCAGCCCCACGGGGATTTATGGCTACACCTTC	CASSPTGIYGYTF	NA	TRBJ1-2	NA	TRBV2
TGTGCCATCAGCTCCTATAATTCACCCCTCCACTTT	CAISSYNSPLHF	NA	TRBJ1-6	NA	TRBV10-3
TGTGCCAGCAGCCACGGGACAGTGGACGGCTACACCTTC	CASSHGTVDGYTF	once	TRBJ1-2	TRBD1	TRBV5-6
TGCGCCAGCAGCTCGGCGGGCGGGGAGCTGTTTTTT	CASSSAGGELFF	NA	TRBJ2-2	NA	TRBV5-1
TGTGCCAGCAGCCAATACACCGGGGAGCTGTTTTTT	CASSQYTGELFF	few	TRBJ2-2	NA	TRBV7-9
TGTGCCAGCAGCTCCGCGGACGATGCCTACGAGCAGTACTTC	CASSSADDAYEQYF	NA	TRBJ2-7	NA	TRBV7-9
TGTGCCAGCAGTTACTCGGGTGGTATACAGACCCAGTACTTC	CASSYSGGIQTQYF	NA	TRBJ2-5	NA	TRBV6-5
TGTGCCAGCAGCCACGGGTCCTTGAGAGGCAATCAGCCCCAGCATTTT	CASSHGSLRGNQPQHF	NA	TRBJ1-5	NA	TRBV12-3/TRBV12-4